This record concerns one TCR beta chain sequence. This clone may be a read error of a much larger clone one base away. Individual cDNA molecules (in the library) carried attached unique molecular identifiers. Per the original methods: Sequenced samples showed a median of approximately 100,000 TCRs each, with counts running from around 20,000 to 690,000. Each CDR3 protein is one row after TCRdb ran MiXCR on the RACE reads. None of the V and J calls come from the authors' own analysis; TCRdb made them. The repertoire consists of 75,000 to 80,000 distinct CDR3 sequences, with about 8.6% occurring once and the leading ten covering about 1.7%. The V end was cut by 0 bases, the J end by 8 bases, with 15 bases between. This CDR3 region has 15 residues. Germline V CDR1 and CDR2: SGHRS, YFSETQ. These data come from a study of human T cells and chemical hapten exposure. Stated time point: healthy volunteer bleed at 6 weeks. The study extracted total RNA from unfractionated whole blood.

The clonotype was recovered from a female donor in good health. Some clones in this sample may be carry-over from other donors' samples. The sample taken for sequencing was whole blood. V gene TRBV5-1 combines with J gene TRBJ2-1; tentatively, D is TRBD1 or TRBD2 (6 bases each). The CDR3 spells CASSLVPGATHEQFF. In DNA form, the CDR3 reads TGCGCCAGCAGCTTGGTGCCGGGGGCGACCCATGAGCAGTTCTTC.